This T cell receptor (beta chain) was obtained from a study of T cell repertoires in cytomegalovirus infection. Across the study: Public TCR beta signatures marked donors with CMV infection and the matching HLA. Overall study findings and caveats: Dominating the ex vivo response were TCR beta clonotypes that were CMV-specific and HLA-C-restricted.

MiXCR, applied by TCRdb to the reads, yields one record per CDR3 protein. The sample records hundreds of thousands of distinct CDR3 sequences, roughly 33% being singletons. As for this clonotype: Its cognate antigen is unknown. One junction end does not reproduce the germline sequence, and a read error may be involved.

This sequence originates from a human donor in good health (CMV status not recorded). Some clones in this sample may be carry-over from other donors' samples. The source material was cultured PBMCs, sampled from culture after CMV antigen stimulation.

The CDR3 loop is CASSPLLGFQPTDTQYF. In nucleotides, the CDR3 is TGTGCCAGCAGCCCACTGTTGGGATTTCAACCCACAGATACTCAGTATTTT. This chain joins TRBV7-2 and TRBJ2-3, with no clear D. CDR1 and CDR2 (germline): SGHTA, FQGNSA. CDR3 length: 17 amino acids.